These 12 T cell receptor beta chains share one sample of origin, sequenced in a study of cytomegalovirus exposure and HLA in healthy donors. With 60 Vbeta and 13 Jbeta primers, the PCR was carried out. Assay: immunoSEQ multiplex PCR; the TCRdb copy retains only in-frame clones and omits some. The table lists some 120,000 clones, around three quarters of them singletons. Specimen: PBMCs. The receptors stem from a young man in good health and CMV-seropositive.

This clone appeared a single time. V gene TRBV28 combines with J gene TRBJ1-2; possible D gene TRBD1, 6 bases. The CDR3 has 16 residues. The V end was cut by 2 bases, the J end by 1 base, with 14 bases between. The germline V gene has CDR1 MDHEN and CDR2 SYDVKM. CDR3 nucleotide sequence: TGTGCCAGCAGTTTACAGGGGATCGGAAATAACTATGGCTACACCTTC. Amino acid sequence: CASSLQGIGNNYGYTF.

A few counts support this clone. The chain links TRBV5-6 to TRBJ2-4; 7 bases match TRBD1. Germline CDR1 SGHDT, CDR2 YYEEEE. This CDR3 comprises 15 residues. V was pared by 0 bases and J by 12 bases, with 12 bases of the junction left unmatched. In DNA form, the CDR3 reads TGTGCCAGCAGCTTGGTGGGCCAGGGTAGGGACAGTCAGTACTTC. Amino acid sequence: CASSLVGQGRDSQYF.

The chain joins TRBV12-5 to TRBJ2-3, with D possibly being TRBD1 (6 bases). Trimming pared 2 bases from V and 0 bases from J, leaving 27 bases between. This CDR3 spans 21 amino acids. The germline V gene encodes CDR1 LGHNT and CDR2 FRNRAP. The CDR3 here is CASGLSRKSRSGAESTDTQYF. For the CDR3, the DNA is TGTGCTAGTGGTTTGTCACGAAAAAGTAGGTCAGGGGCAGAGAGCACAGATACGCAGTATTTT.

The J gene is TRBJ1-4, the V gene TRBV28, with TRBD1 matching 7 bases. Germline CDR1 reads MDHEN; CDR2 reads SYDVKM. The CDR3 covers 15 residues. The V and J ends lost 5 bases and 3 bases, in that order; junction bases with no gene match: 6. For the CDR3, the DNA is TGTGCCAGCAGTCCCGGCCAGGGGGCTAATGAAAAACTGTTTTTT. Encoded protein: CASSPGQGANEKLFF.

This clone came up a few times. The chain recombines TRBV7-2 with TRBJ2-5, with D tentatively TRBD1 (5 bases). CDR1 is SGHTA, CDR2 FQGNSA, per germline. CDR3 length: 14 amino acids. V shed 3 bases and J shed 3 bases, with 11 bases lying between them. The CDR3 region is CASSFQGAEETQYF. As DNA, the CDR3 is TGTGCCAGCAGCTTCCAGGGTGCCGAAGAGACCCAGTACTTC.

This clone turned up a few times. The rearrangement links TRBV2 to TRBJ1-5, with TRBD1 as a possible D gene (5 bases). Germline-derived CDR1 and CDR2 are SNHLY and FYNNEI. With 2 bases removed from V and 3 bases from J, the gap between germline ends came to 17 bases. The CDR3 sequence is 17 residues long. CDR3 loop: CASSEYVGGGVNQPQHF. CDR3 nucleotide sequence: TGTGCCAGCAGTGAATATGTGGGGGGAGGAGTCAATCAGCCCCAGCATTTT.

The chain has TRBV5-4 and TRBJ2-2; 8 bases are shared with TRBD2. V trimming: 2 bases; J trimming: 1 base; junction bases outside the gene matches: 4. CDR3 length equals 16 residues. Germline V gives CDR1 SGHNT, CDR2 YYREEE (reference sequence). CDR3 region: CASSFLAGVNTGELFF. The DNA for the CDR3 is TGTGCCAGCAGCTTTCTAGCGGGTGTGAACACCGGGGAGCTGTTTTTT.

The CDR3 coding sequence is TGTGCCAGCAGTGACTCGACGGGCTCTGGGGCCAACGTCCTGACTTTC. This sequence encodes CASSDSTGSGANVLTF. This chain links TRBV6-4 with TRBJ2-6, with D unclear. The CDR3 is 16 amino acids. V lost 0 bases and J lost 0, with 6 bases in between. CDR1 is MRHNA and CDR2 is SNTAGT in the germline V gene.

In this sample, this clone turned up once. The CDR3 is CASGDRGFQPQHF. The CDR3 DNA is TGTGCCAGCGGGGACAGGGGTTTTCAGCCCCAGCATTTT. J is TRBJ1-5 and V is TRBV25-1; 10 bases match TRBD1. Per germline, CDR1 MGHDK and CDR2 SYGVNS. CDR3 length: 13 amino acids. Germline trimming cut 8 bases from V and 6 bases from J; bases unmatched to any gene: 4.

V usage is TRBV7-2 and J usage is TRBJ1-2; 7 bases align to TRBD1. The germline gives CDR1 SGHTA, CDR2 FQGNSA. The CDR3 is made up of 15 amino acids. Trimming at V came to 1 base and at J to 4 bases, leaving 6 bases not matched to a gene. The chain's CDR3 is CASSLETGFGYGYTF. The CDR3 nucleotides are TGTGCCAGCAGCTTAGAGACAGGGTTCGGCTATGGCTACACCTTC.

The V call is TRBV5-1, the J call TRBJ2-1; 14 nucleotides match TRBD2. J was trimmed by 8 bases and V by 4 bases; bases with no gene match: 11. The germline V gene encodes CDR1 SGHRS and CDR2 YFSETQ. The CDR3 runs to 17 residues. In DNA form, the CDR3 reads TGCGCCAGCAGCCTCCGACTAGCGGGAGGGCCGGTCGATGAGCAGTTCTTC. This translates into CASSLRLAGGPVDEQFF.

CDR3 sequence reads: CASSYEEGQTNEKLFF. The CDR3 DNA sequence: TGTGCCAGCAGTTACGAGGAGGGGCAAACTAATGAAAAACTGTTTTTT. V usage is TRBV6-6 and J usage is TRBJ1-4, with D possibly TRBD1 on 5 matching bases. This CDR3 has 16 amino acids. Germline loops: CDR1 MNHNY, CDR2 SVGAGI (reference sequence). Between the trimmed V and J ends, which lost 2 bases and 1 base, there was a span of 11 bases.